A selection of T cell receptor beta chains follows, all from one sample in a study of blood T cells in healthy people across ages. MiXCR, run by TCRdb on the 5' RACE reads, gives a single entry per CDR3 protein. The sample yields 550,000 to 600,000 distinct CDR3 sequences, about 25% seen once. Sequencing was performed on blood. The receptors shown here come from a woman aged 70-85 years in good health. Both conserved end residues are part of each CDR3. The D gene is left open where the match is weak. Clone size is stated in some rows and not others, as once, few, many or a class when expanded.

TRBV7-9	.	TRBJ1-3	.	TGTGCCAGCAGTGGCGGGGACACCATATATTTT	CASSGGDTIYF
TRBV10-3	.	TRBJ1-2	.	TGTGCCATCGGTCAGGGGAACTATGGCTACACCTTC	CAIGQGNYGYTF
TRBV6-6	.	TRBJ2-7	.	TGTGCCAGCGCTCTAGTATCCTCCTACGAGCAGTACTTC	CASALVSSYEQYF
TRBV28	.	TRBJ2-7	.	TGTGCCAGCAGTTTTAGGCAGGAAATAAACGAGCAGTACTTC	CASSFRQEINEQYF
TRBV12-5	.	TRBJ1-2	TRBD1	TGTGCTAGTGGTTTAGGGGACAGGGCTAGTGGCTACACCTTC	CASGLGDRASGYTF
TRBV7-2	.	TRBJ1-1	TRBD1	TGTGCCAGCAGCCCCTCTATCCGACAGGGGGAAAACACTGAAGCTTTCTTT	CASSPSIRQGENTEAFF
TRBV27	many	TRBJ2-1	TRBD2	TGTGCCAGCAGGAGCGGGGGCCGCTACAATGAGCAGTTCTTC	CASRSGGRYNEQFF
TRBV4-2	.	TRBJ1-3	.	TGTGCCAGCAGCCAAGCGGCGCCGACAGGTGGCTCTGGAAACACCATATATTTT	CASSQAAPTGGSGNTIYF
TRBV4-3	.	TRBJ1-2	.	TGCGCCAGCAGCCAAGATAGTCAGGGGCCGGATGGCTACACCTTC	CASSQDSQGPDGYTF
TRBV21-1	few	TRBJ1-4	.	TGTGCCAGCAGCAAACCCCCTGGGACAGGGCCACAAAAACTGTTTTTT	CASSKPPGTGPQKLFF
TRBV20-1	.	TRBJ1-2	TRBD1	TGCAGTGCTAGAGTAGGGACAGGGTACTATGGCTACACCTTC	CSARVGTGYYGYTF
TRBV6-2/TRBV6-3	.	TRBJ2-1	TRBD2	TGTGCCTCGTCGAAAGCGGGGGGGCTATATGAGCAGTTCTTC	CASSKAGGLYEQFF
TRBV6-2/TRBV6-3	.	TRBJ2-3	TRBD2	TGTGCCAGCAGTTACGGGGCTAGCGGGAGAGATACGCAGTATTTT	CASSYGASGRDTQYF
TRBV2	.	TRBJ1-1	TRBD1	TGTGCCAGCAGCGGGAACAGGGGGAGGATTGAAGCTTTCTTT	CASSGNRGRIEAFF
TRBV5-6	.	TRBJ1-3	.	TGTGCCAGCAGCTTTAGACAAGCCGAACGTGTGGGCACCATATATTTT	CASSFRQAERVGTIYF
TRBV20-1	few	TRBJ1-2	.	TGCAGTGCTACCGGGGCCCAAACTATCTATGGCTACACCTTC	CSATGAQTIYGYTF
TRBV12-5	few	TRBJ2-1	TRBD2	TGTGCTAGTGGATCTAGCGGGGGTCCCAATGAGCAGTTCTTC	CASGSSGGPNEQFF
TRBV10-3	few	TRBJ1-1	.	TGTGCCATCAGTGGATCGGGGGGCAACACTGAAGCTTTCTTT	CAISGSGGNTEAFF
TRBV20-1	.	TRBJ2-5	.	TGCAGTGCTAGAGATATGGGCCAAGAGACCCAGTACTTC	CSARDMGQETQYF
TRBV28	.	TRBJ1-2	.	TGTGCCAGCAGTTTAGAAAATCGGGGGGCTTATCATGGCTACACCTTC	CASSLENRGAYHGYTF
TRBV6-2/TRBV6-3	few	TRBJ1-1	.	TGTGCCAGCAGTAAGGCCTTATCGGACACTGAAGCTTTCTTT	CASSKALSDTEAFF
TRBV6-5	few	TRBJ2-7	.	TGTGCCAGCAGTTACAACGCTCAGGGCCCTTTGAAAGTGGCCGAGCAGTACTTC	CASSYNAQGPLKVAEQYF
TRBV3-1	.	TRBJ2-1	.	TGTGCCAGCACCGGAACCTACAATGAGCAGTTCTTC	CASTGTYNEQFF
TRBV9	.	TRBJ2-1	.	TGTGCCAGCAGCGTAGCTCCGATCTACAATGAGCAGTTCTTC	CASSVAPIYNEQFF
TRBV3-1	few	TRBJ2-5	.	TGTGCCAGCAGCCAAGGGGGAGCTTATGGAGAGCAGTACTTC	CASSQGGAYGEQYF
TRBV7-3	.	TRBJ1-1	.	TGTGCCAGCAGCTTAACGGACAGTAGGACTGAAGCTTTCTTT	CASSLTDSRTEAFF
TRBV20-1	.	TRBJ2-5	TRBD2	TGCAGTGCTAGGCAGGGACTAGCGGGAGAGACCCAGTACTTC	CSARQGLAGETQYF
TRBV5-1	few	TRBJ2-5	.	TGCGCCAGCAAATGGGGGACCCACCAAGAGACCCAGTACTTC	CASKWGTHQETQYF
TRBV11-2	many	TRBJ1-2	.	TGTGCCAGCAGTACTACCGGGACCGCTGTTAACTATGGCTACACCTTC	CASSTTGTAVNYGYTF
TRBV27	few	TRBJ2-7	.	TGTGCCAGCAGTCCTTTGGGTGGCGAGCAGTACTTC	CASSPLGGEQYF
TRBV12-3/TRBV12-4	.	TRBJ2-2	.	TGTGCCAGCAGCCGAAGTCTCACCGGGGAGCTGTTTTTT	CASSRSLTGELFF
TRBV2	.	TRBJ1-3	.	TGTGCCAGCGGGACAATTTGGGCGGGAAACACCATATATTTT	CASGTIWAGNTIYF
TRBV27	many	TRBJ2-1	.	TGTGCCAGCAGCCTCACGAGCTCCTACAATGAGCAGTTCTTC	CASSLTSSYNEQFF
TRBV4-3	few	TRBJ2-7	.	TGCGCCAGCAGCCAGCGGCAGACAGGTTCCTACGAGCAGTACTTC	CASSQRQTGSYEQYF
TRBV6-6	few	TRBJ2-7	.	TGTGCCAGCAGGAAGCTGGACAGCACCTACGAGCAGTACTTC	CASRKLDSTYEQYF
TRBV20-1	.	TRBJ1-1	TRBD1	TGCAGTGCTAGATCGGGACAGGCCACTGAAGCTTTCTTT	CSARSGQATEAFF